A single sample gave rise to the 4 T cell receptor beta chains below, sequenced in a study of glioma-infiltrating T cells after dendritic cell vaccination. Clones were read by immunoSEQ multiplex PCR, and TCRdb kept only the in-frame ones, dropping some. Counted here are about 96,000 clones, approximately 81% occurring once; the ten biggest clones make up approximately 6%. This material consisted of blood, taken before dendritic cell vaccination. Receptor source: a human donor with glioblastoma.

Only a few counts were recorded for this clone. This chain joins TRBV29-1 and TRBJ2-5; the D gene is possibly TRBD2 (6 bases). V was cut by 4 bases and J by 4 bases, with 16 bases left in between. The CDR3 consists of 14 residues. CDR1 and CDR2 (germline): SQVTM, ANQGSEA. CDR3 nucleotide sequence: TGCAGCGTTGTGGAGGGACCGGTGGGAGAGACCCAGTACTTC. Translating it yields CSVVEGPVGETQYF.

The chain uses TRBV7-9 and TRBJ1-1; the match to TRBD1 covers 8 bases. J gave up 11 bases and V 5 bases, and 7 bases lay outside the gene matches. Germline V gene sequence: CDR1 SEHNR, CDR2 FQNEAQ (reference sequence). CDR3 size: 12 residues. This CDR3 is CASSLYRGNAFF. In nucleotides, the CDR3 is TGTGCCAGCAGCCTCTACAGGGGGAACGCTTTCTTT.

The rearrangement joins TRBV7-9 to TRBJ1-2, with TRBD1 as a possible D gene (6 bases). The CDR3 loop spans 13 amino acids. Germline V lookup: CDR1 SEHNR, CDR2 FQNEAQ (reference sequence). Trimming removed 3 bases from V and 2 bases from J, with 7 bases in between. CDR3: CASSFDRNYGYTF. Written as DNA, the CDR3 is TGTGCCAGCAGCTTCGACAGGAACTATGGCTACACCTTC.

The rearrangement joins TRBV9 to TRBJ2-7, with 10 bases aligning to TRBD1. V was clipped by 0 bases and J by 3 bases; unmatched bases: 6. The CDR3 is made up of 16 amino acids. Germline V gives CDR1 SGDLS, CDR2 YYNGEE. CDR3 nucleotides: TGTGCCAGCAGCGTAGGGAGCGGGACAGGGGACTACGAGCAGTACTTC. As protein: CASSVGSGTGDYEQYF.